This TCR beta chain was sequenced for a study of CD8+CD57+ T cells in acquired aplastic anemia. About the research overall: Average DNA yield from sorted CD4+ and CD8+ cells was approximately 3.2 ug.

Per germline, CDR1 LNHDA and CDR2 SQIVND (reference sequence). This CDR3 comprises 14 residues. Sequencing was done on patients that had shown CD8+CD57+ cell expansion by flow cytometry. The enrolled patients all had severe acquired aplastic anemia. Blood was sampled before the patients had received any therapy. As concerns this clonotype: The antigen is undetermined. One junction end does not reproduce the germline sequence, and a read error may be involved.

TCR beta VDJ and CDR3 profiles were obtained from a genomic DNA template. TCRdb independently ran MiXCR on the reads; one entry per CDR3 protein. The repertoire holds just over 150,000 distinct CDR3 sequences, 40% to 50% seen once, with over 25% in the top ten. Study results and limitations: Some 28 sequences, all CD8+ CDR3, were shared between patients and controls.

The V call is TRBV19, the J call TRBJ2-7, with D hard to call. The TCR sequence derives from a human donor with aplastic anemia. The sequenced sample was sorted CD4+, CD8+, or CD8+CD57+ T cells (not recorded which) from PBMCs. As DNA, the CDR3 is TGCGCCAGTAATATCCGGACCAAATCCTACGAGCAGTACTTC. Protein: CASNIRTKSYEQYF.